The 25 T cell receptor beta chains reported below all come from one sample, sequenced in a study of blood T cell repertoires in COVID-19. The repertoire was sequenced with immunoSEQ multiplex PCR; TCRdb's copy has only in-frame clones and lacks some. The sample has 120,000 or so clones; almost 70% are singletons. The specimen sequenced was peripheral blood. These receptors were obtained from a woman in her 70s with acute or convalescent COVID-19.

The chain combines TRBV6-5 with TRBJ1-3; the D is unclear. The CDR3 consists of 12 residues. CDR1 is MNHEY, CDR2 SVGAGI, per germline. The V and J ends lost 9 bases and 4 bases respectively, with 10 bases between them. DNA of the CDR3: TGTGCCAGTAGAGTAGCGGGAAACACCATATATTTT. Amino acid sequence: CASRVAGNTIYF.

The chain recombines TRBV7-6 with TRBJ1-3; D might be TRBD1 (6 bases). V gave up 3 bases and J gave up 0 bases, with 12 bases separating them. This CDR3 is 16 amino acids long. Germline loops: CDR1 SGHVS, CDR2 FNYEAQ. The chain's CDR3 is CASSFGTSGSGNTIYF. Written as DNA, the CDR3 is TGTGCCAGCAGCTTCGGGACATCCGGCTCTGGAAACACCATATATTTT.

This clone was detected a few times. The chain is built from TRBV6-6 and TRBJ1-1; perhaps TRBD1 as D (5 bases). Trimming removed 6 bases at V and 4 bases at J, with 12 bases between. CDR3 size: 13 residues. Germline V gene data show CDR1 as MNHNY and CDR2 as SVGAGI (reference sequence). CDR3 sequence (DNA): TGTGCCAGCAGCCAGACCAGGGTCACTGAAGCTTTCTTT. Amino acids: CASSQTRVTEAFF.

This sequence joins TRBV19 and TRBJ2-2; 7 bases line up with TRBD2. The CDR3 runs to 15 residues. Germline loops: CDR1 LNHDA, CDR2 SQIVND (reference sequence). Trimming cost V 8 bases and J 4 bases; bases outside gene matches: 10. The CDR3 nucleotides read TGTGCCAGTGCGGGAGTAAACGGTGGCACCGGGGAGCTGTTTTTT. It specifies CASAGVNGGTGELFF.

V is TRBV19 and J is TRBJ1-1; the match to TRBD1 covers 9 bases. Losses at the gene ends were 3 bases for V and 4 bases for J; bases not matched to a gene: 9. This CDR3 is 16 amino acids long. Per the germline V gene, CDR1 is LNHDA and CDR2 is SQIVND (reference sequence). CDR3 protein: CASSMTGTGKGTEAFF. The CDR3 DNA reads as TGTGCCAGTAGTATGACCGGGACAGGGAAGGGCACTGAAGCTTTCTTT.

The chain couples TRBV6-5 to TRBJ1-1; D perhaps matches TRBD1 (6 bases). Trimming shortened V by 6 bases and J by 4 bases, and 15 bases separated the two germline ends. The CDR3 is 14 amino acids. CDR1 is MNHEY, CDR2 SVGAGI, per germline. The CDR3 is CASRPRGGSTEAFF. CDR3 in DNA: TGTGCCAGCAGACCCAGAGGGGGTAGCACTGAAGCTTTCTTT.

The chain carries TRBV19 and TRBJ2-1, with 12 nucleotides matching TRBD2. The CDR3 sequence is 15 residues long. With V trimmed by 2 bases and J by 8 bases, 4 bases remained unmatched. Germline CDR1 and CDR2: LNHDA and SQIVND (reference sequence). The CDR3 here is CASSILAGGPDEQFF. CDR3 DNA: TGTGCCAGTAGTATACTAGCGGGGGGGCCGGATGAGCAGTTCTTC.

This clone was found once. This sequence joins TRBV29-1 and TRBJ2-2, with D uncertain. V was clipped by 4 bases and J by 3 bases, with 6 bases between them. Per the germline V gene, CDR1 is SQVTM and CDR2 is ANQGSEA. The CDR3 length is 12 residues. In DNA, the CDR3 is TGCAGCGTTGTACTGTACACCGGGGAGCTGTTTTTT. Translated, it gives CSVVLYTGELFF.

This sequence joins TRBV7-8 and TRBJ2-1; 15 positions agree with TRBD2. The CDR3 totals 17 residues. Germline V gene data show CDR1 as SGHVS and CDR2 as FQNEAQ. V lost 5 bases and J lost 5; bases outside the gene matches: 7. In DNA form, the CDR3 reads TGTGCCAGCAGCCTCCGGACTAGCGGGAGGGCCCACAATGAGCAGTTCTTC. This encodes CASSLRTSGRAHNEQFF.

The chain links TRBV5-1 to TRBJ1-2; D gene uncertain. Germline V gene sequence: CDR1 SGHRS, CDR2 YFSETQ. V was clipped by 0 bases and J by 3 bases, with 12 bases between them. The CDR3 runs 15 residues. The CDR3 DNA follows: TGCGCCAGCAGCTTGGGTCCAGGTTTAGACTATGGCTACACCTTC. This sequence encodes CASSLGPGLDYGYTF.

The J gene is TRBJ2-7, the V gene TRBV28; D remains unclear. The germline V and J ends were trimmed by 3 bases and 1 base, with 7 bases remaining between them. Germline lookup yields CDR1 MDHEN and CDR2 SYDVKM. The CDR3 is 13 amino acids. The CDR3 DNA is TGTGCCAGCAGTTTGGTCAGTTCCTACGAGCAGTACTTC. The encoded protein is CASSLVSSYEQYF.

The chain has TRBV27 and TRBJ2-2, with 8 bases fitting TRBD2. Germline V gives CDR1 MNHEY, CDR2 SMNVEV (reference sequence). The J segment lost 4 bases and the V segment lost 4 bases, leaving 5 bases of the junction unmatched. This CDR3 is 15 amino acids long. The CDR3 protein is CASSSLADITGELFF. The CDR3 region has the DNA TGTGCCAGCAGTTCACTAGCGGATATCACCGGGGAGCTGTTTTTT.

This clone was detected a few times. The chain carries TRBV19 and TRBJ2-5; possible D gene TRBD2, 5 bases. CDR1 is LNHDA, CDR2 SQIVND, per germline (reference sequence). This CDR3 is built from 15 residues. V was shortened by 3 bases and J by 5 bases, with 16 bases between the two germline ends. CDR3 in DNA: TGTGCCAGTAGTATTGGGCCAGGAGGTCGGGAGACCCAGTACTTC. Protein: CASSIGPGGRETQYF.

The V gene is TRBV6-5, the J gene TRBJ1-3; 7 positions match TRBD1. Trimming removed 6 bases from V and 3 bases from J; junction bases left unmatched: 8. This CDR3 region has 15 residues. The germline gives CDR1 MNHEY, CDR2 SVGAGI. Written as DNA, the CDR3 is TGTGCCAGCAGAGAGACAGGGAGGTTTGGAAACACCATATATTTT. Translating it yields CASRETGRFGNTIYF.

The chain uses TRBV29-1 and TRBJ2-2, with 7 positions matching TRBD2. V dropped 5 bases and J dropped 5; count of bases not matched to a gene: 2. CDR1 and CDR2 from the germline V gene are SQVTM and ANQGSEA. The CDR3 is 12 residues long. The CDR3 sequence: CSVWGGTGELFF. CDR3 DNA sequence: TGCAGCGTTTGGGGGGGAACCGGGGAGCTGTTTTTT.

The rearrangement links TRBV5-1 to TRBJ2-2; possibly TRBD2 for D (5 bases). Germline-derived CDR1 and CDR2 are SGHRS and YFSETQ. Trimming took off 6 bases at V and 5 bases at J, with 20 bases between the two ends. This CDR3 has 16 residues. CDR3: CASNPLGNPRTGELFF. CDR3 in DNA: TGCGCCAGCAACCCTCTCGGGAACCCGAGGACCGGGGAGCTGTTTTTT.

The chain combines TRBV14 with TRBJ2-7; 9 positions match TRBD1. V shed 1 base, J shed 5 bases, and the junction held 9 bases outside the gene matches. Germline CDR1 reads SGHDN; CDR2 reads FVKESK. This CDR3 contains 16 residues. CDR3 in amino acids: CASSQALGQGRNEQYF. As DNA, the CDR3 is TGTGCCAGCAGCCAAGCTCTGGGACAGGGAAGGAACGAGCAGTACTTC. The full variable domain, in which reference TRBV14 and TRBJ2-7 provide the parts outside the CDR3, is EAGVTQFPSHSVIEKGQTVTLRCDPISGHDNLYWYRRVMGKEIKFLLHFVKESKQDESGMPNNRFLAERTGGTYSTLKVQPAELEDSGVYFCASSQALGQGRNEQYFGPGTRLTVT.

The chain has TRBV2 and TRBJ1-5; D is perhaps TRBD1 (5 bases). Germline CDR1 SNHLY, CDR2 FYNNEI. V was shortened by 7 bases and J by 6 bases, with 16 bases between the two germline ends. The CDR3 covers 14 residues. The CDR3 spells CASNIGQGGQPQHF. CDR3 DNA sequence: TGTGCCAGCAATATCGGGCAGGGCGGTCAGCCCCAGCATTTT. Combining the CDR3 with reference TRBV2 and TRBJ1-5 gives the whole variable domain EPEVTQTPSHQVTQMGQEVILRCVPISNHLYFYWYRQILGQKVEFLVSFYNNEISEKSEIFDDQFSVERPDGSNFTLKIRSTKLEDSAMYFCASNIGQGGQPQHFGDGTRLSIL.

This clone came up once. V usage is TRBV2 and J usage is TRBJ2-6; 9 bases match TRBD1. The J segment lost 0 bases and the V segment lost 6 bases, leaving 6 bases of the junction unmatched. This CDR3 region has 17 residues. Germline assignment: CDR1 SNHLY and CDR2 FYNNEI. CDR3 bases: TGTGCCAGCAGGAGGGACAGGGCCCACTCTGGGGCCAACGTCCTGACTTTC. It is translated as CASRRDRAHSGANVLTF.

The V and J genes are TRBV7-2 and TRBJ1-3; TRBD1 aligns across 9 bases. The CDR3 is 15 amino acids. The ends lost 1 base at V and 8 bases at J; junction bases unmatched: 6. The V gene's germline CDR1 is SGHTA and CDR2 FQGNSA. The CDR3 coding sequence is TGTGCCAGCAGCTTAGGGCCGGGACAGGGTGACACCATATATTTT. Translating gives CASSLGPGQGDTIYF.

The rearrangement joins TRBV13 to TRBJ2-1; D possibly corresponds to TRBD2 (6 bases). The germline V and J ends were trimmed by 1 base and 5 bases, with 15 bases remaining between them. The CDR3 is made up of 16 amino acids. The germline V gene encodes CDR1 PRHDT and CDR2 FYEKMQ (reference sequence). The CDR3 DNA sequence: TGTGCCAGCAGCTTAGAGGTGGGAGGAAGCAACAATGAGCAGTTCTTC. This sequence encodes CASSLEVGGSNNEQFF.

This chain links TRBV19 with TRBJ2-7; 8 nucleotides match TRBD1. V lost 4 bases to trimming and J lost 0 bases; unmatched junction nucleotides: 5. CDR3 length equals 15 residues. CDR1 LNHDA and CDR2 SQIVND come from the germline V gene (reference sequence). The CDR3: CASSTGTGASYEQYF. The CDR3 nucleotides read TGTGCCAGTAGTACAGGGACAGGAGCCTCCTACGAGCAGTACTTC.

V is TRBV6-5 and J is TRBJ2-3; maybe TRBD1 (5 bases). This CDR3 has 12 residues. Germline lookup yields CDR1 MNHEY and CDR2 SVGAGI. As DNA, the CDR3 is TGTGCAGTTGGGGCAGGCACAGATACGCAGTATTTT. Amino acid sequence: CAVGAGTDTQYF.

DNA of the CDR3: TGCGCCAGCAGTGGAGGGGGCCTCAGCTCCTACAATGAGCAGTTCTTC. It yields the protein CASSGGGLSSYNEQFF. The V and J genes are TRBV10-2 and TRBJ2-1, with 7 positions matching TRBD1. V dropped 4 bases and J dropped 0; count of bases not matched to a gene: 6. This CDR3 contains 16 residues. Germline assignment: CDR1 WSHSY and CDR2 SAAADI.

The rearrangement links TRBV4-3 to TRBJ1-1; the match to TRBD1 covers 8 bases. In germline, CDR1 is LGHNA, CDR2 YSLEER. The length of the CDR3 is 15 residues. Unmatched junction bases numbered 2, after V lost 1 base and J lost 1 base. The CDR3 DNA is TGCGCCAGCAGCCAAGCCGACAGGGGGAACACTGAAGCTTTCTTT. It encodes CASSQADRGNTEAFF.